The 30 T cell receptor beta chains reported below all come from one sample, sequenced in a study of T cells after posttransplantation cyclophosphamide. The protocol was immunoSEQ multiplex PCR, while the TCRdb copy is restricted to in-frame clones and leaves out a portion. The repertoire holds 3,000 to 4,000 clones, with just under 75% as singletons. Control samples came 1 year after myeloablative marrow transplants with methotrexate plus calcineurin inhibitor. Sequences were derived from PBMCs, sampled after allogeneic stem cell transplant with calcineurin inhibitor and methotrexate. These receptors originate from a female patient aged 50-59 years who received an allogeneic stem cell transplant from an unrelated donor, was CMV-positive, and had acute and chronic GVHD. Some T cells may have come from the graft donor.

Turning to this clone: This likely came from a read error, as a far larger clone is one base away. The rearrangement uses TRBV5-1 and TRBJ1-1; TRBD1 matches 7 bases. The CDR3 length is 13 residues. V shed 5 bases and J 4 bases; nucleotides not matched to a gene: 5. Per germline, CDR1 SGHRS and CDR2 YFSETQ. The CDR3 here is CASRLQGSTEAFF. In nucleotides, the CDR3 is TGCGCCAGCAGGTTACAGGGGTCCACTGAAGCTTTCTTT.

A note on this clone: The sample has other DNA sequences that encode this CDR3 too. The V call is TRBV18, the J call TRBJ1-1, with a tentative D call TRBD1 (6 bases). V lost 3 bases and J lost 1, with 9 bases in between. CDR1 is KGHSH, CDR2 LQKENI, per germline. CDR3 length: 14 amino acids. CDR3 bases: TGTGCCAGCTCACCGAGGACAGAGAACACTGAAGCTTTCTTT. Its protein product is CASSPRTENTEAFF.

There are a few counts of this clone. The V gene is TRBV13, the J gene TRBJ2-3; tentatively, D is TRBD2 (6 bases). Trimming removed 1 base from V and 6 bases from J, with 11 bases in between. The CDR3 covers 14 residues. Germline V lookup: CDR1 PRHDT, CDR2 FYEKMQ (reference sequence). The CDR3 region is CASSLDRGLDTQYF. The DNA for the CDR3 is TGTGCCAGCAGCTTAGACCGGGGGTTGGATACGCAGTATTTT.

The table lists this clone with many counts. The genes are TRBV7-9 and TRBJ2-1, with a tentative D call TRBD2 (7 bases). Germline V gene data show CDR1 as SEHNR and CDR2 as FQNEAQ (reference sequence). The germline V and J ends were trimmed by 11 bases and 7 bases, with 21 bases remaining between them. This CDR3 has 14 amino acids. The CDR3 nucleotides read TGTGCCGCATGGGGGGGCGGATTAACGAATGAGCAGTTCTTC. It specifies CAAWGGGLTNEQFF. Full variable domain (rest looked up from reference TRBV7-9 and TRBJ2-1): DTGVSQNPRHKITKRGQNVTFRCDPISEHNRLYWYRQTLGQGPEFLTYFQNEAQLEKSRLLSDRFSAERPKGSFSTLEIQRTEQGDSAMYLCAAWGGGLTNEQFFGPGTRLTVL.

This chain links TRBV19 with TRBJ1-2; tentative D call: TRBD1 (6 bases). The V end was cut by 3 bases, the J end by 5 bases, with 16 bases between. Germline V CDR1 and CDR2: LNHDA, SQIVND (reference sequence). The CDR3 loop spans 15 amino acids. The CDR3 DNA is TGTGCCAGTAGTATGGACAGCCAACCTCGGTATGGCTACACCTTC. Its protein product is CASSMDSQPRYGYTF.

The V gene is TRBV2, the J gene TRBJ1-2; D not resolved. The germline V gene has CDR1 SNHLY and CDR2 FYNNEI. V shed 6 bases and J shed 6 bases, with 17 bases lying between them. This CDR3 has 14 residues. CDR3 sequence reads: CASSGGGQVHGYTF. The DNA of the CDR3 is TGTGCCAGCAGCGGAGGCGGCCAGGTGCATGGCTACACCTTC.

The chain has TRBV4-1 and TRBJ2-1; 10 bases are a match to TRBD1. Germline V CDR1 and CDR2: MGHRA, YSYEKL. CDR3 length: 16 residues. Trimming took 2 bases from V and 5 from J; bases not matched to a gene: 6. This CDR3 reads CASSQSYGTGDNEQFF. The CDR3 DNA follows: TGCGCCAGCAGCCAATCCTACGGGACAGGGGACAATGAGCAGTTCTTC.

The chain recombines TRBV18 with TRBJ2-5; 8 positions agree with TRBD1. Trimming removed 3 bases from V and 11 bases from J; junction bases left unmatched: 11. The germline CDR1 and CDR2 sequences are KGHSH and LQKENI. The CDR3 is 14 residues long. In DNA form, the CDR3 reads TGTGCCAGCTCACCGTCAGGGGGCTTGGTGGAGCAGTACTTC. It is translated as CASSPSGGLVEQYF.

This chain links TRBV4-1 with TRBJ1-1; D remains ambiguous. Germline values: CDR1 MGHRA, CDR2 YSYEKL. V lost 1 base and J 5 bases, leaving 17 bases between the germline ends. The CDR3 has 16 amino acids. The CDR3: CASSQAHPGSDTEAFF. The CDR3 nucleotides are TGCGCCAGCAGCCAAGCCCACCCCGGGTCGGATACTGAAGCTTTCTTT.

The rearrangement joins TRBV10-3 to TRBJ2-5; TRBD1 matches at 11 bases. Germline CDR1 ENHRY, CDR2 SYGVKD. V shed 2 bases and J 5 bases; nucleotides not matched to a gene: 7. This CDR3 has 16 residues. The CDR3 coding sequence is TGTGCCATCAGTGAGGGACAGGGGGCGCCCGGGGAGACCCAGTACTTC. Protein: CAISEGQGAPGETQYF.

There are a few counts of this clone. The chain recombines TRBV7-7 with TRBJ1-2; 7 bases line up with TRBD1. Trimming removed 4 bases from V and 5 bases from J; junction bases left unmatched: 13. Germline V gene data show CDR1 as SSHAT and CDR2 as FNYEAQ (reference sequence). This CDR3 contains 16 residues. The CDR3 is CASSSPPVRGLYGYTF. DNA of the CDR3: TGTGCCAGCAGCTCACCCCCCGTGAGGGGGCTGTATGGCTACACCTTC.

The chain combines TRBV9 with TRBJ1-3; the match to TRBD1 covers 10 bases. The germline V gene encodes CDR1 SGDLS and CDR2 YYNGEE. J was trimmed by 2 bases and V by 4 bases; bases with no gene match: 15. The CDR3 contains 19 residues. The CDR3 reads CASSPGTGAGIFAGNTIYF. DNA of the CDR3: TGTGCCAGCAGCCCAGGGACAGGGGCTGGTATCTTTGCTGGAAACACCATATATTTT.

This clone showed up just a few times. This sequence joins TRBV19 and TRBJ1-5; 7 nucleotides match TRBD1. This CDR3 spans 14 amino acids. V shed 8 bases and J 5 bases; nucleotides not matched to a gene: 9. In germline, CDR1 is LNHDA, CDR2 SQIVND (reference sequence). CDR3 residues: CASVDPGGHQPQHF. CDR3 DNA: TGTGCCAGTGTAGACCCAGGGGGTCATCAGCCCCAGCATTTT.

DNA of the CDR3: TGTGCCAGCAGCCAAGAAGGTACTAAGCCCCAGCATTTT. It encodes CASSQEGTKPQHF. The chain recombines TRBV4-2 with TRBJ1-5, with no clear D. V was shortened by 0 bases and J by 8 bases, with 8 bases between the two germline ends. Looked up from germline, CDR1 is LGHNA and CDR2 is YNFKEQ. CDR3 length: 13 residues.

This clone was found a few times. The V and J genes are TRBV6-1 and TRBJ1-2, with TRBD1 matching over 9 bases. With V trimmed by 6 bases and J by 7 bases, 12 bases remained unmatched. The CDR3 is 15 residues long. Germline loops: CDR1 MNHNS, CDR2 SASEGT. CDR3 residues: CASSDGTGWSSGYTF. CDR3 nucleotide sequence: TGTGCCAGCAGCGACGGGACAGGGTGGAGCTCTGGCTACACCTTC.

This clone was picked up one time. The V gene is TRBV2, the J gene TRBJ2-5; D remains ambiguous. The J call may be mistaken, given a closer DNA end match to TRBJ2-7. The CDR3 spans 12 residues. The germline V gene encodes CDR1 SNHLY and CDR2 FYNNEI. The CDR3 reads CASTLRNYEQYF. The CDR3 coding sequence is TGTGCCAGCACCCTACGGAACTACGAGCAGTACTTC.

On this clone itself: Other DNA variants within this sample encode the same CDR3. The chain couples TRBV5-1 to TRBJ1-2, with 7 bases matching TRBD1. The germline V gene encodes CDR1 SGHRS and CDR2 YFSETQ. The CDR3 totals 14 residues. Germline trimming cut 4 bases from V and 7 bases from J; bases unmatched to any gene: 10. The CDR3 nucleotides read TGCGCCAGCAGCCCAGGACAGGCCGGGGGTGGCTACACCTTC. It translates to CASSPGQAGGGYTF. The full variable domain, completed using reference TRBV5-1 and TRBJ1-2, is KAGVTQTPRYLIKTRGQQVTLSCSPISGHRSVSWYQQTPGQGLQFLFEYFSETQRNKGNFPGRFSGRQFSNSRSEMNVSTLELGDSALYLCASSPGQAGGGYTFGSGTRLTVV.

The chain recombines TRBV5-1 with TRBJ1-2, with 7 bases matching TRBD1. Per the germline V gene, CDR1 is SGHRS and CDR2 is YFSETQ. V shed 4 bases, J shed 2 bases, and the junction held 8 bases outside the gene matches. This CDR3 comprises 15 residues. The CDR3 DNA reads as TGCGCCAGCAGCACTAGTACAGGGGCGAACTATGGCTACACCTTC. Its translation is CASSTSTGANYGYTF. The complete variable domain, with remaining parts taken from reference TRBV5-1 and TRBJ1-2, reads KAGVTQTPRYLIKTRGQQVTLSCSPISGHRSVSWYQQTPGQGLQFLFEYFSETQRNKGNFPGRFSGRQFSNSRSEMNVSTLELGDSALYLCASSTSTGANYGYTFGSGTRLTVV.

The chain joins TRBV18 to TRBJ1-5; D may be TRBD1 (6 bases). This CDR3 has 16 residues. The V and J ends lost 5 bases and 7 bases respectively, with 21 bases between them. Germline CDR1 reads KGHSH; CDR2 reads LQKENI. The CDR3 bases are TGTGCCAGCTCATCAAACTGGGACACGCTTAACCAGCCCCAGCATTTT. Its translation is CASSSNWDTLNQPQHF. Full variable domain (missing parts from reference TRBV18 and TRBJ1-5): NAGVMQNPRHLVRRRGQEARLRCSPMKGHSHVYWYRQLPEEGLKFMVYLQKENIIDESGMPKERFSAEFPKEGPSILRIQQVVRGDSAAYFCASSSNWDTLNQPQHFGDGTRLSIL.

This clone counts as large. The chain is built from TRBV10-2 and TRBJ2-1, with 9 bases fitting TRBD2. With V trimmed by 6 bases and J by 9 bases, 15 bases remained unmatched. There are 16 residues in the CDR3. Germline V gives CDR1 WSHSY, CDR2 SAAADI. CDR3 DNA sequence: TGCGCCAGCAGCGGGGAAGGTAGCGGGAGTCTTAGTGAGCAGTTCTTC. Protein sequence: CASSGEGSGSLSEQFF.

V is TRBV5-1 and J is TRBJ1-4; 10 nucleotides line up with TRBD1. The CDR3 extends over 16 amino acids. V was clipped by 4 bases and J by 8 bases; unmatched bases: 11. CDR1 is SGHRS, CDR2 YFSETQ, per germline. The CDR3 here is CASSAKTGTGEEKLFF. CDR3 bases: TGCGCCAGCAGCGCTAAGACCGGGACAGGGGAGGAAAAACTGTTTTTT.

The chain links TRBV27 to TRBJ1-4, with 7 bases that match TRBD1. This CDR3 region has 13 residues. Per germline, CDR1 MNHEY and CDR2 SMNVEV (reference sequence). V lost 5 bases, J lost 8 bases, and 5 bases stayed unmatched. CDR3 amino acids: CASSRGGLEKLFF. The CDR3 DNA is TGTGCCAGCAGTAGAGGGGGCTTGGAAAAACTGTTTTTT.

This chain joins TRBV27 and TRBJ2-2; TRBD2 matches at 10 bases. V was clipped by 1 base and J by 1 base; unmatched bases: 3. CDR1 is MNHEY and CDR2 is SMNVEV in the germline V gene (reference sequence). The CDR3 sequence is 17 residues long. CDR3 in DNA: TGTGCCAGCAGTTTATGGTCTAGCGGGGGGAACACCGGGGAGCTGTTTTTT. Amino acid sequence: CASSLWSSGGNTGELFF.

This chain joins TRBV30 and TRBJ1-2; the D is unclear. The germline gives CDR1 GTSNPN, CDR2 SVGIG (reference sequence). CDR3 length equals 12 residues. V lost 0 bases and J 7 bases, leaving 9 bases between the germline ends. CDR3 amino acids: CAWSVQSGGYTF. The CDR3, as DNA: TGTGCCTGGAGTGTACAAAGTGGTGGCTACACCTTC.

CDR3 coding DNA: TGTGCCAGACGACTAACCCCGGGGTATAATTCACCCCTCCACTTT. It encodes CARRLTPGYNSPLHF. The chain carries TRBV2 and TRBJ1-6; D not certain. V was cut by 9 bases and J by 4 bases, with 16 bases left in between. From germline, CDR1 is SNHLY and CDR2 FYNNEI. The CDR3 is 15 amino acids.

This clone was seen only a few times. The V and J genes are TRBV27 and TRBJ1-5, with a possible D match to TRBD1 (5 bases). The CDR3 totals 14 residues. Germline V gene sequence: CDR1 MNHEY, CDR2 SMNVEV (reference sequence). Trimming took off 6 bases at V and 4 bases at J, with 13 bases between the two ends. CDR3 nucleotide sequence: TGTGCCAGCAGCCGAGCACAGGCGAATCAGCCCCAGCATTTT. Protein sequence: CASSRAQANQPQHF.

This chain connects TRBV5-1 to TRBJ1-3, with 12 bases identical to TRBD1. V gave up 4 bases and J gave up 3 bases; unmatched junction bases: 5. This CDR3 is built from 16 residues. Germline V gene data show CDR1 as SGHRS and CDR2 as YFSETQ. CDR3 sequence reads: CASSPGTGGFGNTIYF. The CDR3 nucleotides are TGCGCCAGCAGCCCGGGGACAGGGGGCTTTGGAAACACCATATATTTT. The complete variable domain, with remaining parts taken from reference TRBV5-1 and TRBJ1-3, reads KAGVTQTPRYLIKTRGQQVTLSCSPISGHRSVSWYQQTPGQGLQFLFEYFSETQRNKGNFPGRFSGRQFSNSRSEMNVSTLELGDSALYLCASSPGTGGFGNTIYFGEGSWLTVV.

The chain employs TRBV9 and TRBJ1-3; 10 positions agree with TRBD1. The CDR3 has 16 amino acids. Per the germline V gene, CDR1 is SGDLS and CDR2 is YYNGEE. The ends lost 0 bases at V and 4 bases at J; junction bases unmatched: 4. CDR3 in amino acids: CASSVALGQGGNTIYF. The CDR3 coding sequence is TGTGCCAGCAGCGTAGCTCTGGGACAGGGGGGAAACACCATATATTTT. The full variable domain, in which reference TRBV9 and TRBJ1-3 provide the parts outside the CDR3, is DSGVTQTPKHLITATGQRVTLRCSPRSGDLSVYWYQQSLDQGLQFLIQYYNGEERAKGNILERFSAQQFPDLHSELNLSSLELGDSALYFCASSVALGQGGNTIYFGEGSWLTVV.

The chain joins TRBV10-2 to TRBJ2-5; 12 bases match TRBD2. The trim removed 8 bases at V and 5 bases at J, leaving 6 bases unmatched. CDR3 length equals 14 residues. Germline values: CDR1 WSHSY, CDR2 SAAADI. DNA of the CDR3: TGCGCCAGCCAACACGGACTAGCGGGGGAGACCCAGTACTTC. Its protein is CASQHGLAGETQYF.

This rearrangement joins TRBV19 to TRBJ1-5, with D tentatively TRBD1 (6 bases). Germline V gene data show CDR1 as LNHDA and CDR2 as SQIVND (reference sequence). V was clipped by 6 bases and J by 7 bases, with 19 bases between them. The CDR3 is made up of 15 amino acids. CDR3 coding DNA: TGTGCCAGTAGCCGGGGCAGGGGCCCGGGACAGCCCCAGCATTTT. Residues: CASSRGRGPGQPQHF. The variable domain in full, completed from reference TRBV19 and TRBJ1-5, reads DGGITQSPKYLFRKEGQNVTLSCEQNLNHDAMYWYRQDPGQGLRLIYYSQIVNDFQKGDIAEGYSVSREKKESFPLTVTSAQKNPTAFYLCASSRGRGPGQPQHFGDGTRLSIL.